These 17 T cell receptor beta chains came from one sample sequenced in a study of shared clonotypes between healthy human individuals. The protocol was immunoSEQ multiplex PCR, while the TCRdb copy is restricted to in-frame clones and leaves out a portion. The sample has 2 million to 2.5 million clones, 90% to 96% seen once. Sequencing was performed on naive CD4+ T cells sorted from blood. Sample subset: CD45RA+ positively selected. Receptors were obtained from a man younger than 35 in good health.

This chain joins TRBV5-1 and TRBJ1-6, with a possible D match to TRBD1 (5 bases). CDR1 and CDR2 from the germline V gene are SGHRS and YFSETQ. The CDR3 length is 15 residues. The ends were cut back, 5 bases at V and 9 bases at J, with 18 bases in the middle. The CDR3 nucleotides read TGCGCCAGCAGTTCTGGAGTCTCAGGGAGTTCACCCCTCCACTTT. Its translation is CASSSGVSGSSPLHF. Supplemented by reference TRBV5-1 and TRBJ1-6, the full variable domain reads KAGVTQTPRYLIKTRGQQVTLSCSPISGHRSVSWYQQTPGQGLQFLFEYFSETQRNKGNFPGRFSGRQFSNSRSEMNVSTLELGDSALYLCASSSGVSGSSPLHFGNGTRLTVT.

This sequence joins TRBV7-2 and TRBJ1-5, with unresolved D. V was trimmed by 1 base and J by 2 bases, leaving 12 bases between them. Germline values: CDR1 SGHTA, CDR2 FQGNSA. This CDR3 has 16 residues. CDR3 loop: CASSLVQKTGNQPQHF. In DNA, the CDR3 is TGTGCCAGCAGCTTAGTCCAGAAAACGGGCAATCAGCCCCAGCATTTT.

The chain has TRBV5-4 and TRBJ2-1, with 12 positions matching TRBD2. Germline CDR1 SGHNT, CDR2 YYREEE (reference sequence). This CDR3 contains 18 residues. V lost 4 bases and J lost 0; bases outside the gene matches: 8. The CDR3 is CASSPGGLAGNSYNEQFF. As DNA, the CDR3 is TGTGCCAGCAGCCCCGGAGGACTAGCGGGAAACTCCTACAATGAGCAGTTCTTC.

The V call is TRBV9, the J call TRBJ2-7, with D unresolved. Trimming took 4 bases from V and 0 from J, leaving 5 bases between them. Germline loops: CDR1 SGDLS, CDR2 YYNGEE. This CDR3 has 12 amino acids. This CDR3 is CASSPPSYEQYF. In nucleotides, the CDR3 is TGTGCCAGCAGCCCCCCCTCCTACGAGCAGTACTTC.

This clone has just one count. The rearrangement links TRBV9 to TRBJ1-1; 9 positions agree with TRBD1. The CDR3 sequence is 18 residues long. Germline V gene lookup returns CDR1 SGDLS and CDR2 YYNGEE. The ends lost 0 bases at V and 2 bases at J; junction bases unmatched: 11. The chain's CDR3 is CASSVATRDRVSNTEAFF. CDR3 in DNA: TGTGCCAGCAGCGTAGCTACTCGGGACAGGGTGAGTAACACTGAAGCTTTCTTT.

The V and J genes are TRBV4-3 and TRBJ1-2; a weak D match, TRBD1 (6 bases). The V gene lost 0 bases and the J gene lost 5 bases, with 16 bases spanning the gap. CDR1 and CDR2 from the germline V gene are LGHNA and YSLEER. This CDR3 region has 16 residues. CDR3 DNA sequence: TGCGCCAGCAGCCAAGATCCGGGGGCGTCTGGGTATGGCTACACCTTC. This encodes CASSQDPGASGYGYTF.

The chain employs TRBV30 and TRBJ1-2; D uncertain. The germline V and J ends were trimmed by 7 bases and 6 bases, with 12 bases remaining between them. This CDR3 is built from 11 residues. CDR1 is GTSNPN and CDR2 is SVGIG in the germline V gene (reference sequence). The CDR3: CASRRENGYTF. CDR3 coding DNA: TGTGCCTCTCGGCGGGAGAATGGCTACACCTTC. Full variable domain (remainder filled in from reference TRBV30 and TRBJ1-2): SQTIHQWPATLVQPVGSPLSLECTVEGTSNPNLYWYRQAAGRGLQLLFYSVGIGQISSEVPQNLSASRPQDRQFILSSKKLLLSDSGFYLCASRRENGYTFGSGTRLTVV.

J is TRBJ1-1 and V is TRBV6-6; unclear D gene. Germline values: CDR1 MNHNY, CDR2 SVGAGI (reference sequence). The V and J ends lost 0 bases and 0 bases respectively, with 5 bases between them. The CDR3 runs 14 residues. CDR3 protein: CASSYSEVNTEAFF. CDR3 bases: TGTGCCAGCAGTTACTCAGAGGTGAACACTGAAGCTTTCTTT.

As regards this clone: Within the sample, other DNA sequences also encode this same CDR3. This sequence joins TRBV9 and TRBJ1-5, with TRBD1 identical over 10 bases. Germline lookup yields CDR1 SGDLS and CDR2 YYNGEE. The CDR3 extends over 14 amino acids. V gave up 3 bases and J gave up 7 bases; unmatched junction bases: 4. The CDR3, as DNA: TGTGCCAGCAGCGCAGGACAGGGGGGCCAGCCCCAGCATTTT. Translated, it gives CASSAGQGGQPQHF.

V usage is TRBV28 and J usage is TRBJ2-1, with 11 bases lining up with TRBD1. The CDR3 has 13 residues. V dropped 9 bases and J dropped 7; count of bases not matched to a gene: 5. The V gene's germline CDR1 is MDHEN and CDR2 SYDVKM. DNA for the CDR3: TGTGCCAGTGGACAGGGGGCAGAGAATGAGCAGTTCTTC. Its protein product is CASGQGAENEQFF.

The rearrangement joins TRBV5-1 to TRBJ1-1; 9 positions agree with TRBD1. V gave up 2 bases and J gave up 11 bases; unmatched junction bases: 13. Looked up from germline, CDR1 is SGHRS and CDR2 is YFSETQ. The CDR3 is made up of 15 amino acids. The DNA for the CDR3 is TGCGCCAGCAGCTTTTCCCCGGGACAGGGCTCATATGCTTTCTTT. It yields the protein CASSFSPGQGSYAFF.

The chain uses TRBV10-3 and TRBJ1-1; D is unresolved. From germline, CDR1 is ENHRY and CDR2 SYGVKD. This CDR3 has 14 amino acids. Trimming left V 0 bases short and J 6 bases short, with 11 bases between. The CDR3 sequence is CAISESSRESEAFF. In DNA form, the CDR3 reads TGTGCCATCAGTGAGTCGTCAAGGGAATCTGAAGCTTTCTTT.

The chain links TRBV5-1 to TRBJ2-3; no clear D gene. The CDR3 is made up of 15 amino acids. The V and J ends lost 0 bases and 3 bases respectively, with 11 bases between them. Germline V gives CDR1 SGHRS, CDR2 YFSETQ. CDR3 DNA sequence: TGCGCCAGCAGCTTGGGCCTAGTGTCGACAGATACGCAGTATTTT. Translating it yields CASSLGLVSTDTQYF.

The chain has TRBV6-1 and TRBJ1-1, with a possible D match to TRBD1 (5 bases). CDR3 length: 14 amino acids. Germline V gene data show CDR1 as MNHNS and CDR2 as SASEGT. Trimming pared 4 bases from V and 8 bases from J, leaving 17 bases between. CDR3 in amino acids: CASSGGLAEEEAFF. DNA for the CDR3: TGTGCCAGCAGTGGGGGACTTGCCGAGGAGGAAGCTTTCTTT.

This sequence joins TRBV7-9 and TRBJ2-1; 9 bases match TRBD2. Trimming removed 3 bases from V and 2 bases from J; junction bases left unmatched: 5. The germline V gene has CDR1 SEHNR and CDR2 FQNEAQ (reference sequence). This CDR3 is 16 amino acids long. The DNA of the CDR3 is TGTGCCAGCAGCTTCAAGCGGGAGGCCCCCTACAATGAGCAGTTCTTC. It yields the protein CASSFKREAPYNEQFF.

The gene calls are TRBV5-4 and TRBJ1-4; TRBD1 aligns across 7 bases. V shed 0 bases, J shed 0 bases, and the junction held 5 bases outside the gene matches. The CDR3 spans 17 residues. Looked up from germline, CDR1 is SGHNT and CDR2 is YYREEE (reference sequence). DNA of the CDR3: TGTGCCAGCAGCTTGGACCCCACAGGGGCAACTAATGAAAAACTGTTTTTT. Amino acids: CASSLDPTGATNEKLFF.

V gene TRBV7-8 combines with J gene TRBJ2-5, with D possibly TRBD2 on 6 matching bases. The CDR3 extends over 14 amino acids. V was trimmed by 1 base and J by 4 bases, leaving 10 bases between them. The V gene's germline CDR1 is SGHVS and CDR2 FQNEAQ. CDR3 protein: CASSLGGMSETQYF. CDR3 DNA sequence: TGTGCCAGCAGCTTAGGCGGGATGTCAGAGACCCAGTACTTC.